This T cell receptor beta chain was recovered during a study of beta chain features in type 1 diabetes. Expressed TCRB transcripts were sequenced because the isolated RNA had all been reverse transcribed beforehand. The repertoire was sequenced with immunoSEQ multiplex PCR; TCRdb's copy has only in-frame clones and lacks some. The table has some 240,000 clones, around 16% seen once. A word on this clone: Its antigen remains unknown. Compared with germline, one end of the junction differs, possibly owing to a read error.

Points from the study as a whole: Moderate but significant shortening of TCRB CDR3s was recorded in all four CD4+ subsets from Type 1 diabetes patients.

CDR1 is SQVTM, CDR2 ANQGSEA, per germline. CDR3 size: 11 residues. The sequence was obtained from a man aged 25 to 45 with type 1 diabetes. Sequenced material: naive CD4+ T cells from blood. The rearrangement links TRBV29-1 to TRBJ2-7, with TRBD2 matching over 10 bases. The CDR3 DNA reads as TGCAGCGTTGAGGCACTAGCGGGACCCATCTTC. Translated: CSVEALAGPIF.